This T cell receptor (beta chain) came from a study of blood T cell repertoires in COVID-19 (TCRdb year 2020). About the study as a whole: Collaborator samples came from the United States, Italy and Spain and covered acute and convalescent phases of COVID-19. The prospective study material was composed of cDNA or gDNA derived from T cells, B-cell-depleted T cells, or PBMCs. Deeply sampled blood TCRbeta repertoires from subjects exposed to, actively infected with, or recovered from COVID-19 were included in the dataset. The repertoires were released in a freely available public database meant as a resource for research on the immune response to SARS-CoV-2. The samples were drawn from the first 160 participants of the ongoing ImmuneRACE study and from over 950 subjects provided by 6 global collaborators. A de-identified subject ID, COVID-19 status, age in years and sex were almost always included in the sample metadata. Where available, HLA class I and class II types were obtained from metadata supplied by the sample provider rather than from assay-based typing.

TCRbeta CDR3 regions were amplified from genomic DNA using the immunoSEQ Assay, a bias-controlled multiplex PCR. Turning to the authors' computational methods: Nucleated cell counts per sample were estimated from amplification of reference gene primers within the assay. Sequence reads were collapsed and filtered to measure the absolute abundance of every unique TCRbeta CDR3 rearrangement. For each sample, productive Simpson clonality was calculated as the square root of Simpson's diversity index over productive rearrangements. Here the immuneACCESS table is served through TCRdb, limited to in-frame sequences with V and J called. Missing clones are a known gap in these copies; in checked studies unresolved V genes cover under half, and the rest lacks a known reason. The V and J calls and clone size are taken from that table; D and trimming were inferred from the DNA. The sample yields under 200,000 clones; about 82% were counted once. 6.5% to 9.5% of the sample is in the top ten clones.

At one collaborating source in Seattle, patients were enrolled during active infection and were followed longitudinally through the course of disease. The collaborating institutions used their own protocols to collect whole blood in K2EDTA tubes. Collaborator samples were shipped for TCRbeta analysis as frozen whole blood, isolated PBMCs, or DNA extracted from either sample type. CDR1 and CDR2 are read off the germline V gene (reference sequence) as MNHNY and SVGAGI. From cysteine to phenylalanine, the CDR3 is 14 amino acids long. Only the CDR3 region is kept as DNA, spanning 42 bases read in frame from base 1. Trimming takes 5 bases from V and 0 bases from J, and the germline ends sit 8 bases apart. Remarks on this clone: Its target antigen remains unknown. Base qualities are not recorded, but no much larger clone differs from it by a single base.

The investigation overall reported the following: The amount of clinical and demographic metadata varied by source and participant and was provided uncurated.

The chain was built from TRBV6-6 and TRBJ1-3; D gene: possibly TRBD1, on 5 matching bases. This TCR derives from a woman aged 80 or older with COVID-19, enrolled during active disease. The source material was peripheral blood. The sequenced DNA: TGTGCCAGCAGTAAGGGGTACTCTGGAAACACCATATATTTT. This sequence encodes CASSKGYSGNTIYF.